Below are 25 T cell receptor beta chains sequenced from a single sample in a study of T cells in Graves' hyperthyroidism and ophthalmopathy (dated by TCRdb to about 2019). Library method: multiplex PCR. This sample was sequenced with an Illumina HiSeq 2000. Amplification of TCR beta CDR3 regions was carried out from RNA transcripts. For the first round of RT-PCR on the TCR CDR3, the HTBI primer set was used together with the Qiagen OneStep RT-PCR kit. Through fastp at Q25 and MiXCR, TCRdb rebuilt clones from the public reads, retaining in-frame beta chains. Every entry covers one CDR3 protein and lists the most common genes and DNA from its rows. The sample yields 550,000 to 700,000 distinct CDR3 sequences; 35% to 55% were counted once. The ten biggest clones cover around 20% of the sample. The sample taken for sequencing was peripheral blood or thyroid tissue (not recorded which). All receptors come from an adult woman with Graves' disease, either hyperthyroidism or ophthalmopathy (not recorded which).

With regard to this clonotype: Lacking the conserved final phenylalanine or tryptophan, this CDR3 likely reflects a read error. It is unclear where the CDR3 begins or ends on the DNA, so no DNA is shown, and the CDR3 is as TCRdb lists it. The chain joins TRBV10-3 to TRBJ2-5; no check of the table's D call, TRBD1, against the DNA was made. From its first to its last residue, the CDR3 has 19 amino acids. Germline values: CDR1 ENHRY, CDR2 SYGVKD. CDR3: CAISESQGAGIVFGYTFGS.

This clonotype was counted ten times or more. The rearrangement links TRBV5-1 to TRBJ1-1, with D hard to call. The length of the CDR3 is 13 residues. The germline gives CDR1 SGHRS, CDR2 YFSETQ. The V end was cut by 4 bases, the J end by 3 bases, with 10 bases between. CDR3 sequence reads: CASSQGWDTEAFF. CDR3 bases: TGCGCCAGCAGCCAAGGGTGGGACACTGAAGCTTTCTTT.

This clonotype was detected ten times or more. The V and J genes are TRBV7-8 and TRBJ2-5; 8 bases are a match to TRBD1. CDR3 length: 16 residues. V shed 6 bases and J 4 bases; nucleotides not matched to a gene: 13. The germline gives CDR1 SGHVS, CDR2 FQNEAQ. The DNA of the CDR3 is TGTGCCAGCAGGCGGGGACAGGTCCTCCGAGGAGAGACCCAGTACTTC. Its protein is CASRRGQVLRGETQYF. The complete variable domain, with remaining parts taken from reference TRBV7-8 and TRBJ2-5, reads GAGVSQSPRYKVAKRGQDVALRCDPISGHVSLFWYQQALGQGPEFLTYFQNEAQLDKSGLPSDRFFAERPEGSVSTLKIQRTQQEDSAVYLCASRRGQVLRGETQYFGPGTRLLVL.

The chain is built from TRBV10-3 and TRBJ2-7; 8 nucleotides align to TRBD1. Germline V gene sequence: CDR1 ENHRY, CDR2 SYGVKD. The CDR3 covers 12 residues. Trimming removed 8 bases from V and 7 bases from J; junction bases left unmatched: 7. The CDR3 reads CAIDGRGPEQYF. Written as DNA, the CDR3 is TGTGCCATCGACGGCAGGGGGCCTGAGCAGTACTTC.

V is TRBV7-9 and J is TRBJ2-1; D is uncertain. The V end was cut by 6 bases, the J end by 6 bases, with 9 bases between. Germline assignment: CDR1 SEHNR and CDR2 FQNEAQ (reference sequence). The CDR3 consists of 12 residues. CDR3 bases: TGTGCCAGCAGTCCAAAGCCCAATGAGCAGTTCTTC. This translates into CASSPKPNEQFF. Looking up the rest from reference TRBV7-9 and TRBJ2-1 gives the full variable domain: DTGVSQNPRHKITKRGQNVTFRCDPISEHNRLYWYRQTLGQGPEFLTYFQNEAQLEKSRLLSDRFSAERPKGSFSTLEIQRTEQGDSAMYLCASSPKPNEQFFGPGTRLTVL.

This clonotype is a singleton in its sample. The chain is built from TRBV6-2 or TRBV6-3 and TRBJ2-5; 12 bases align to TRBD2. J was trimmed by 2 bases and V by 6 bases; bases with no gene match: 7. Germline V CDR1 and CDR2: MNHEY, SVGEGT. The CDR3 has 16 residues. DNA for the CDR3: TGTGCCAGCAGACCGACTAGCGGGGGACCACAAGAGACCCAGTACTTC. This translates into CASRPTSGGPQETQYF.

The genes are TRBV29-1 and TRBJ1-2; D not resolved. With 3 bases removed from V and 3 bases from J, the gap between germline ends came to 11 bases. Germline V gene data show CDR1 as SQVTM and CDR2 as ANQGSEA. The CDR3 loop spans 13 amino acids. DNA of the CDR3: TGCAGCGTTGAGGGTAATTCGGACTATGGCTACACCTTC. The encoded protein is CSVEGNSDYGYTF.

This chain uses TRBV7-9 with TRBJ1-2; D possibly corresponds to TRBD1 (5 bases). Trimming removed 7 bases from V and 6 bases from J, with 21 bases in between. The V gene's germline CDR1 is SEHNR and CDR2 FQNEAQ (reference sequence). CDR3 length: 15 residues. The CDR3, as DNA: TGTGCCAGCACACTCGGATTACCCCGGGGCCATGGCTACACCTTC. Amino acid sequence: CASTLGLPRGHGYTF. Drawing the rest from reference TRBV7-9 and TRBJ1-2, the complete variable domain is DTGVSQNPRHKITKRGQNVTFRCDPISEHNRLYWYRQTLGQGPEFLTYFQNEAQLEKSRLLSDRFSAERPKGSFSTLEIQRTEQGDSAMYLCASTLGLPRGHGYTFGSGTRLTVV.

This clonotype was counted many times. This sequence joins TRBV9 and TRBJ1-1; no definite D call. The CDR3 loop spans 15 amino acids. CDR1 is SGDLS and CDR2 is YYNGEE in the germline V gene. Trimming pared 0 bases from V and 3 bases from J, leaving 12 bases between. The DNA of the CDR3 is TGTGCCAGCAGCGTAGAACCCATAAGGGACACTGAAGCTTTCTTT. Its translation: CASSVEPIRDTEAFF. Full variable domain (missing parts from reference TRBV9 and TRBJ1-1): DSGVTQTPKHLITATGQRVTLRCSPRSGDLSVYWYQQSLDQGLQFLIQYYNGEERAKGNILERFSAQQFPDLHSELNLSSLELGDSALYFCASSVEPIRDTEAFFGQGTRLTVV.

This clonotype showed up just a few times. The J gene is TRBJ1-2, the V gene TRBV29-1; D is unclear. Looked up from germline, CDR1 is SQVTM and CDR2 is ANQGSEA. The germline V and J ends were trimmed by 6 bases and 4 bases, with 15 bases remaining between them. The CDR3 consists of 13 residues. This chain's CDR3 is CSVTRVGSYGYTF. The DNA of the CDR3 is TGCAGCGTCACGCGCGTAGGATCCTATGGCTACACCTTC.

In this sample, this clonotype turned up a few times. The gene calls are TRBV12-1 and TRBJ2-7; TRBD2, the table's D call, was not compared with the DNA. TRBV12-1 is reported as a pseudogene. The CDR3 consists of 16 residues. The CDR3 DNA is TGTGCCAGCAGCTTTCGGTCTAGCGGGAGGTTCTACGAGCAGTACTTC. Translation: CASSFRSSGRFYEQYF.

The rearrangement links TRBV6-7 to TRBJ1-2; 8 nucleotides line up with TRBD1. TRBV6-7 is an open reading frame whose function is uncertain. J gave up 2 bases and V 2 bases, and 1 base lay outside the gene matches. The CDR3 spans 14 residues. The CDR3 here is CASSYDRGNYGYTF. CDR3 in DNA: TGTGCCAGCAGTTACGACAGGGGCAACTATGGCTACACCTTC.

The chain joins TRBV2 to TRBJ2-5; perhaps D is TRBD1 or TRBD2 (5 bases each). This CDR3 has 16 amino acids. Trimming took off 5 bases at V and 4 bases at J, with 20 bases between the two ends. CDR1 SNHLY and CDR2 FYNNEI come from the germline V gene. The CDR3 sequence is CASSPWGPRDSETQYF. CDR3 nucleotides: TGTGCCAGCAGTCCCTGGGGCCCCCGGGATTCAGAGACCCAGTACTTC.

This clonotype was seen more than once but under ten times. The chain recombines TRBV30 with TRBJ1-5; perhaps TRBD1 as D (5 bases). This CDR3 is built from 13 residues. Germline CDR1 is GTSNPN and CDR2 is SVGIG (reference sequence). With 5 bases removed from V and 1 base from J, the gap between germline ends came to 9 bases. The CDR3 region has the DNA TGTGCCTGGTGTCAGGGAAGCAATCAGCCCCAGCATTTT. Translation: CAWCQGSNQPQHF.

This clonotype occurred a few times. The J gene is TRBJ2-2, the V gene TRBV4-1, with TRBD2 identical over 9 bases. The V segment lost 1 base and the J segment 5 bases; nucleotides outside the gene matches: 5. The length of the CDR3 is 16 residues. Germline V CDR1 and CDR2: MGHRA, YSYEKL. CDR3 protein: CASSQARTSGTGELFF. As DNA, the CDR3 is TGCGCCAGCAGCCAAGCTCGAACTAGCGGGACCGGGGAGCTGTTTTTT.

This clonotype came up many times. CDR3 in DNA: TGTGCCAGCAGCGTGGGCCCGGGAGGGTACTTCCAAGAGACCCAGTACTTC. Its translation: CASSVGPGGYFQETQYF. The chain employs TRBV9 and TRBJ2-5; 8 bases are shared with TRBD2. Per the germline V gene, CDR1 is SGDLS and CDR2 is YYNGEE. J was trimmed by 1 base and V by 2 bases; bases with no gene match: 10. The CDR3 is 17 residues long.

The rearrangement links TRBV20-1 to TRBJ2-7; D remains ambiguous. Germline loops: CDR1 DFQATT, CDR2 SNEGSKA (reference sequence). The CDR3 runs 14 residues. V lost 3 bases and J lost 0, with 12 bases in between. CDR3 DNA: TGCAGTGCTAGTTCCCTTTCCCGCTCCTACGAGCAGTACTTC. Translated: CSASSLSRSYEQYF.

The gene calls are TRBV29-1 and TRBJ1-5; tentatively, D is TRBD1 (6 bases). V shed 6 bases and J shed 2 bases, with 14 bases lying between them. Germline V lookup: CDR1 SQVTM, CDR2 ANQGSEA. CDR3 length: 14 residues. For the CDR3, the DNA is TGCAGCGTGAGTGAGGGGGGAGGCAATCAGCCCCAGCATTTT. It specifies CSVSEGGGNQPQHF.

There are a few counts of this clonotype. This chain connects TRBV10-3 to TRBJ1-5; the match to TRBD1 covers 7 bases. Germline V gene lookup returns CDR1 ENHRY and CDR2 SYGVKD. This CDR3 is 13 amino acids long. The ends lost 3 bases at V and 7 bases at J; junction bases unmatched: 3. The CDR3 region has the DNA TGTGCCATCAGTGACAGGGGGGGACAGCCCCAGCATTTT. Translated, it gives CAISDRGGQPQHF.

This chain connects TRBV7-2 to TRBJ2-5, with 7 bases that match TRBD1. J lost 5 bases, V lost 5 bases, and 8 bases had no gene match. This CDR3 has 14 amino acids. The germline V gene encodes CDR1 SGHTA and CDR2 FQGNSA. The CDR3 sequence: CASSTSGGRETQYF. CDR3 sequence (DNA): TGTGCCAGCAGCACTTCAGGGGGAAGGGAGACCCAGTACTTC. The variable domain in full, with the rest retrieved from reference TRBV7-2 and TRBJ2-5, is GAGVSQSPSNKVTEKGKDVELRCDPISGHTALYWYRQSLGQGLEFLIYFQGNSAPDKSGLPSDRFSAERTGGSVSTLTIQRTQQEDSAVYLCASSTSGGRETQYFGPGTRLLVL.

The chain uses TRBV29-1 and TRBJ2-5; D perhaps matches TRBD2 (5 bases). The CDR3 is 12 residues long. The V end was cut by 5 bases, the J end by 4 bases, with 11 bases between. Per germline, CDR1 SQVTM and CDR2 ANQGSEA. As DNA, the CDR3 is TGCAGCGTTCTCGGGAATGCAGAGACCCAGTACTTC. Translating it yields CSVLGNAETQYF.

This clonotype was seen repeatedly, ten times or more. The chain carries TRBV19 and TRBJ1-1, with 8 bases identical to TRBD1. The CDR3 contains 13 residues. From germline, CDR1 is LNHDA and CDR2 SQIVND (reference sequence). Trimming at V came to 5 bases and at J to 6 bases, leaving 5 bases not matched to a gene. CDR3 protein: CASSRRGQAEAFF. CDR3 coding DNA: TGTGCCAGTAGTCGCAGGGGACAGGCTGAAGCTTTCTTT.

The sample holds many counts of this clonotype. This chain connects TRBV5-5 to TRBJ2-5; TRBD1 or TRBD2 may be the D gene (7 bases each). Trimming removed 6 bases at V and 5 bases at J, with 20 bases between. This CDR3 is 15 amino acids long. Per germline, CDR1 SGHKS and CDR2 YYEKEE (reference sequence). The CDR3 loop is CASIRSGGEWETQYF. The CDR3, as DNA: TGTGCCAGCATACGGTCAGGGGGGGAATGGGAGACCCAGTACTTC.

This clonotype came up many times. This sequence joins TRBV6-5 and TRBJ1-1; the D is unclear. V was trimmed by 6 bases and J by 5 bases, leaving 19 bases between them. CDR3 length: 15 residues. Germline-derived CDR1 and CDR2 are MNHEY and SVGAGI. The CDR3 here is CASRSGSLALTEAFF. For the CDR3, the DNA is TGTGCCAGCAGATCTGGATCCCTCGCCCTTACTGAAGCTTTCTTT.

In this sample, this clonotype turned up many times. The J gene is TRBJ2-2, the V gene TRBV5-1; no clear D gene. Germline values: CDR1 SGHRS, CDR2 YFSETQ. The CDR3 sequence is 14 residues long. V was shortened by 2 bases and J by 2 bases, with 7 bases between the two germline ends. The CDR3 sequence is CASSFDTNTGELFF. The CDR3, as DNA: TGCGCCAGCAGCTTTGACACCAACACCGGGGAGCTGTTTTTT. The full variable domain, completed using reference TRBV5-1 and TRBJ2-2, is KAGVTQTPRYLIKTRGQQVTLSCSPISGHRSVSWYQQTPGQGLQFLFEYFSETQRNKGNFPGRFSGRQFSNSRSEMNVSTLELGDSALYLCASSFDTNTGELFFGEGSRLTVL.